This record looks at one T cell receptor (beta chain) sequence and its context. The CDR3 spans 15 residues. Trimming took off 2 bases at V and 0 bases at J, with 11 bases between the two ends. Germline V lookup: CDR1 MNHEY, CDR2 SMNVEV (reference sequence). Assay: immunoSEQ multiplex PCR; the TCRdb copy retains only in-frame clones and omits some. The sample shows about 52,000 clones, approximately 80% of them seen only once. The data originate from a study of PD-L1 blockade in urothelial cancer. Study summary: A median of about 140,000 T cells was found in the blood samples.

As for time point: pretreatment peripheral blood. The chain recombines TRBV27 with TRBJ2-7; maybe TRBD1 (5 bases). Sequences were derived from PBMCs, sampled around atezolizumab (anti-PD-L1) treatment. This receptor was identified in a man between 50 and 59 years old with urothelial cancer. The CDR3 here is CASSLQQVPSYEQYF. In DNA, the CDR3 is TGTGCCAGCAGTTTACAACAGGTACCCTCCTACGAGCAGTACTTC.